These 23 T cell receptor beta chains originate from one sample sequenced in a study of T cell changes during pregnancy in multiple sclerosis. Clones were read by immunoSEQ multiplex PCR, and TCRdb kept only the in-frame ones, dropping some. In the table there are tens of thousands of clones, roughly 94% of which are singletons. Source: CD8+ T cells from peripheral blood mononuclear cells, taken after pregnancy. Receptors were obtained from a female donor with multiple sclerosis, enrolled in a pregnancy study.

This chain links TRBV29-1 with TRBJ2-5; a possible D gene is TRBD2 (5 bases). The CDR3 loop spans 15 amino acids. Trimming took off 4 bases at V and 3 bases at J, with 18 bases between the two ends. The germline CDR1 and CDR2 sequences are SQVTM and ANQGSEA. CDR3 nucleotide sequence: TGCAGCGTTGTCCTCCGGGGTACCAAAGAAGAGACCCAGTACTTC. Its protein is CSVVLRGTKEETQYF.

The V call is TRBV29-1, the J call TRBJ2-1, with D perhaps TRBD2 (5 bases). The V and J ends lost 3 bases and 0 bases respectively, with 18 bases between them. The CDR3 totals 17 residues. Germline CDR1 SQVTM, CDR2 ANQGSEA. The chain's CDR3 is CSVDPSSVGLSYNEQFF. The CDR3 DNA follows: TGCAGCGTTGACCCTTCGTCTGTCGGACTCTCCTACAATGAGCAGTTCTTC.

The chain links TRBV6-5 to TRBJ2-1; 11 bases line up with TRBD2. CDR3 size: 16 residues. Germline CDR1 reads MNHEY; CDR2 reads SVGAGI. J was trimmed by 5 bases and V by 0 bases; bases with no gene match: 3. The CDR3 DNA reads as TGTGCCAGCAGTTACTCGGCTAGCGGGAGGCACAATGAGCAGTTCTTC. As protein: CASSYSASGRHNEQFF.

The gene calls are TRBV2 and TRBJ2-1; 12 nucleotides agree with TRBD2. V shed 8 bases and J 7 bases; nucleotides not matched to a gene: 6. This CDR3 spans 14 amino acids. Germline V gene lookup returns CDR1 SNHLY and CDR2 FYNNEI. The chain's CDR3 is CASSRLAGDNEQFF. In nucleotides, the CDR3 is TGTGCCAGCTCGCGACTAGCGGGAGATAATGAGCAGTTCTTC.

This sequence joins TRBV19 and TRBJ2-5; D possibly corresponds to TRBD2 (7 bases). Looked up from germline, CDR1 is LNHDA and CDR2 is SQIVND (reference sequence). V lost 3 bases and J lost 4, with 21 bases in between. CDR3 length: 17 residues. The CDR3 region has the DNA TGTGCCAGTAGTATCCTCTTTCGTGGACTAGGGGGAGAGACCCAGTACTTC. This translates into CASSILFRGLGGETQYF. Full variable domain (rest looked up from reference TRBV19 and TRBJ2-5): DGGITQSPKYLFRKEGQNVTLSCEQNLNHDAMYWYRQDPGQGLRLIYYSQIVNDFQKGDIAEGYSVSREKKESFPLTVTSAQKNPTAFYLCASSILFRGLGGETQYFGPGTRLLVL.

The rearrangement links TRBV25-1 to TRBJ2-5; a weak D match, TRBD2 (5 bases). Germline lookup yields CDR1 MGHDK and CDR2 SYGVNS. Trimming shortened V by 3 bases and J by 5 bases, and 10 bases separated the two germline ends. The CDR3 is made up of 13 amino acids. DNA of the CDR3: TGTGCCAGCAGTGACCCGGGGTCGGAGACCCAGTACTTC. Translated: CASSDPGSETQYF.

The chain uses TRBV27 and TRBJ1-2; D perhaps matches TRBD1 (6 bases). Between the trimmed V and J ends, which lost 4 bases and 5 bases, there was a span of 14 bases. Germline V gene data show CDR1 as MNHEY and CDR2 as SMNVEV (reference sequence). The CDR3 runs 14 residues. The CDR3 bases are TGTGCCAGCAGTTCCATAACAACAGGGTATGGCTACACCTTC. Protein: CASSSITTGYGYTF.

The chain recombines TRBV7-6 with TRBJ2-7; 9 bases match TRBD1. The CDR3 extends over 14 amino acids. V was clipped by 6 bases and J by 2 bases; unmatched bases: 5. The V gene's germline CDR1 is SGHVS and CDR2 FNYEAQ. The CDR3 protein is CASSSGQGTYEQYF. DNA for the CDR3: TGTGCCAGCAGTTCGGGACAGGGTACCTACGAGCAGTACTTC.

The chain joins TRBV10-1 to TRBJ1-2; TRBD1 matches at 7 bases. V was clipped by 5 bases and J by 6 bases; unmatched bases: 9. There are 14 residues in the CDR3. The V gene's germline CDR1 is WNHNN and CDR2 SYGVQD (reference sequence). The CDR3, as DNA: TGCGCCAGCAGTCCGACAGGGTCGTTGGATGGCTACACCTTC. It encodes CASSPTGSLDGYTF.

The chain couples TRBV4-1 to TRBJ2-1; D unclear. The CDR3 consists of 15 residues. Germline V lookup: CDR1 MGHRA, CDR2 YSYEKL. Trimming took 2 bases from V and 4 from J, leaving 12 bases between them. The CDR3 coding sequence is TGCGCCAGCAGCCAATCCCCCCCCCGGTACAATGAGCAGTTCTTC. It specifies CASSQSPPRYNEQFF.

As DNA, the CDR3 is TGTGCCAGCAGCTTTTTCGACAGGGTCCAGTACTTC. Amino acid sequence: CASSFFDRVQYF. This chain joins TRBV13 and TRBJ2-4; 7 nucleotides agree with TRBD1. V was clipped by 3 bases and J by 13 bases; unmatched bases: 6. Germline V gene lookup returns CDR1 PRHDT and CDR2 FYEKMQ (reference sequence). CDR3 length equals 12 residues.

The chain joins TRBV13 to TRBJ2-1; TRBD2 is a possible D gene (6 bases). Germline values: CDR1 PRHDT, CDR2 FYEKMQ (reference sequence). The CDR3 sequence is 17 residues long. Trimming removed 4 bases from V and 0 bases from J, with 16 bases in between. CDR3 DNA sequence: TGTGCCAGCAGCTCCCCCCGGAGGGACGTCTCCTACAATGAGCAGTTCTTC. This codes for CASSSPRRDVSYNEQFF.

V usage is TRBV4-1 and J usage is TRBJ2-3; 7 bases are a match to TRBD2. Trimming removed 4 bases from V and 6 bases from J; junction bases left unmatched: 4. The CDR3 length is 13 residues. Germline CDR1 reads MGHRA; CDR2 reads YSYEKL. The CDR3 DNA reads TGCGCCAGCAGCCGGGCGGGAGAGGATACGCAGTATTTT. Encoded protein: CASSRAGEDTQYF.

The CDR3 here is CASSLGGFYNQPQHF. As DNA, the CDR3 is TGTGCCAGCAGTTTGGGGGGATTCTACAATCAGCCCCAGCATTTT. The chain is built from TRBV27 and TRBJ1-5; weak D call: TRBD1 (5 bases). This CDR3 comprises 15 residues. V lost 3 bases and J lost 3, with 12 bases in between. Germline V gene data show CDR1 as MNHEY and CDR2 as SMNVEV (reference sequence).

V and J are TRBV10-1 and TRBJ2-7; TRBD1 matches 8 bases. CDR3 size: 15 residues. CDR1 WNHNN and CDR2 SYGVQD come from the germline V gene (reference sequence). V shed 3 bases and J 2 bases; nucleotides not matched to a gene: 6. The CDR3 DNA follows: TGCGCCAGCAGTGATGGACAGGGAAACCCCTACGAGCAGTACTTC. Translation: CASSDGQGNPYEQYF.

The CDR3 here is CSVEASWGGPLYEQYF. In nucleotides, the CDR3 is TGCAGCGTTGAAGCCTCTTGGGGGGGGCCGCTATACGAGCAGTACTTC. The rearrangement joins TRBV29-1 to TRBJ2-7; a possible D gene is TRBD2 (7 bases). Trimming cost V 1 base and J 4 bases, with 20 bases left between them. Germline loops: CDR1 SQVTM, CDR2 ANQGSEA. The CDR3 sequence is 16 residues long.

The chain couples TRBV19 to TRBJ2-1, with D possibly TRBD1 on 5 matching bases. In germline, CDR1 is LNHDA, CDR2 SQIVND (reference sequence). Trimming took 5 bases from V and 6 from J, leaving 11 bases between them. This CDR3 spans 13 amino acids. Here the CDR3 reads CASSSGNSNEQFF. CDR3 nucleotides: TGTGCCAGTAGTTCAGGGAACTCCAATGAGCAGTTCTTC.

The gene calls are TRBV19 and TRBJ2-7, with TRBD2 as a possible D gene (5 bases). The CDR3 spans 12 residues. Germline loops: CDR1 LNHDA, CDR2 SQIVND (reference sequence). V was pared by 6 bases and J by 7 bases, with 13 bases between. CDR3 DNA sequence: TGTGCCAGTAGCATCTCTCGGGGAGAGCAGTACTTC. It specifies CASSISRGEQYF.

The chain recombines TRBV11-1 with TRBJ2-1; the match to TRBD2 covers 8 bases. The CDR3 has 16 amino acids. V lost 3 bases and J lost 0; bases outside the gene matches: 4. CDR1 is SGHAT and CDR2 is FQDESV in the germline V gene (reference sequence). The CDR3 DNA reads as TGTGCCAGCAGCTTTCGAAGCGGGAGCTCCTACAATGAGCAGTTCTTC. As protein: CASSFRSGSSYNEQFF.

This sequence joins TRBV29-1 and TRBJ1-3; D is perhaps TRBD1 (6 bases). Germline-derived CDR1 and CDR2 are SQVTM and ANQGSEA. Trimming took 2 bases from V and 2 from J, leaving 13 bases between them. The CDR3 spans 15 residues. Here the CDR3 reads CSVERQGRAGNTIYF. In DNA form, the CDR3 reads TGCAGCGTTGAAAGGCAGGGGAGAGCTGGAAACACCATATATTTT.

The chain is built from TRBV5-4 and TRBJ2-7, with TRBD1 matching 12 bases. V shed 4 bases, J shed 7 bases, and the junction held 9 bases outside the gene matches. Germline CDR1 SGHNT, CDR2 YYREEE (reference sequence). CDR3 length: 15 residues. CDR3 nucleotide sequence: TGTGCCAGCAGCCCCCGGGACAGGGGGCCATCGGAGCAGTACTTC. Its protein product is CASSPRDRGPSEQYF.

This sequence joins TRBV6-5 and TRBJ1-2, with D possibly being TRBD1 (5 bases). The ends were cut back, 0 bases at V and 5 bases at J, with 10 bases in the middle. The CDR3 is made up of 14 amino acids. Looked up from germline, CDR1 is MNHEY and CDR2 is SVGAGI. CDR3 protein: CASSYSIRGYGYTF. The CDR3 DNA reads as TGTGCCAGCAGTTACTCGATTAGGGGTTATGGCTACACCTTC.

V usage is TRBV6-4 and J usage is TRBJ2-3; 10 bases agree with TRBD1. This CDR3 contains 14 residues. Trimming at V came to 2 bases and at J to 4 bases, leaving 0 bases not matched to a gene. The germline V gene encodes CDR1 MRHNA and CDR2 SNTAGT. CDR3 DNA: TGTGCCAGCAGTGACGGACAGGGGGCAGATACGCAGTATTTT. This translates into CASSDGQGADTQYF.